This T cell receptor (beta chain) was profiled in a study of blood T cell repertoires in COVID-19. Study details: Nucleic acid was either cDNA or gDNA, and it came from T cells, B-cell-depleted T cells, or PBMCs.

Sequenced by immunoSEQ multiplex PCR; TCRdb stores in-frame clones only, minus some. There are 200,000 to 250,000 clones in the sample; around 80% occur only once, and around 18% lies in the top ten. This CDR3 is built from 15 residues. Germline CDR1 and CDR2: MGHRA and YSYEKL. V lost 0 bases and J lost 2, with 11 bases in between. The sample taken for sequencing was peripheral blood. The J gene is TRBJ2-7, the V gene TRBV4-1; D is unresolved. This clonotype was sampled from a woman older than 75 with active or convalescent COVID-19. CDR3 in DNA: TGCGCCAGCAGCCAAGATCTAAACCAACCCTACGAGCAGTACTTC. This codes for CASSQDLNQPYEQYF.